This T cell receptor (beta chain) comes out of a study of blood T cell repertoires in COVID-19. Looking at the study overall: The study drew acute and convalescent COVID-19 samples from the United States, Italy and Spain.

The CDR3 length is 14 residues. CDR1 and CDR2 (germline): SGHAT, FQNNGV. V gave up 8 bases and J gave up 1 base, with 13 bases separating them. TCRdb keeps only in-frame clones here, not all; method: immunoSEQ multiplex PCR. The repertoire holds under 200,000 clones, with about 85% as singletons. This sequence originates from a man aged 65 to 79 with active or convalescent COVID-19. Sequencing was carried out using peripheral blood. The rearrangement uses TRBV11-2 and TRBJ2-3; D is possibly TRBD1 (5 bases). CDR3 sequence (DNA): TGTGCCAGCCAATGGGGCGGCCGCACAGATACGCAGTATTTT. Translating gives CASQWGGRTDTQYF. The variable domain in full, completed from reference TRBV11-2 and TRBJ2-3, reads EAGVAQSPRYKIIEKRQSVAFWCNPISGHATLYWYQQILGQGPKLLIQFQNNGVVDDSQLPKDRFSAERLKGVDSTLKIQPAKLEDSAVYLCASQWGGRTDTQYFGPGTRLTVL.